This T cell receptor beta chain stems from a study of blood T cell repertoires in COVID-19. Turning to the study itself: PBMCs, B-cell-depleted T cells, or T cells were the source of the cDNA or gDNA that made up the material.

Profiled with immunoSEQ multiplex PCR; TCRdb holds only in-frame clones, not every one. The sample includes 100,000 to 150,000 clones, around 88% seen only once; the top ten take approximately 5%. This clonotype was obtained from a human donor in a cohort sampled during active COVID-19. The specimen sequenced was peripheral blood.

The CDR3 spells CASSLSGSREQYF. The CDR3 DNA reads as TGTGCCAGCAGCTTGAGCGGGTCTCGGGAGCAGTACTTC. This chain connects TRBV5-4 to TRBJ2-7; TRBD2 might be the D (6 bases). Germline V gives CDR1 SGHNT, CDR2 YYREEE (reference sequence). The CDR3 consists of 13 residues. V gave up 1 base and J gave up 7 bases, with 12 bases separating them.